This T cell receptor beta chain originates from a study of T cell responses to AZD1222 COVID-19 vaccine. Method: immunoSEQ multiplex PCR; TCRdb's copy keeps in-frame clones and lacks some. Of roughly 110,000 clones in the sample, 80% to 90% were seen once. This TCR came from an adult in good health. The material was peripheral blood, obtained on day 0 of AZD1222 vaccination.

The CDR3 sequence is CASSLVAGYTGELFF. DNA for the CDR3: TGTGCCAGCAGCTTGGTGGCAGGTTACACCGGGGAGCTGTTTTTT. V usage is TRBV5-5 and J usage is TRBJ2-2; D is ambiguous. Trimming took 0 bases from V and 3 from J, leaving 9 bases between them. Per germline, CDR1 SGHKS and CDR2 YYEKEE (reference sequence). The CDR3 covers 15 residues.